A selection of T cell receptor beta chains follows, all from one sample in a study of T cells after somatic rescue of genetic block. TCRdb keeps only in-frame clones here, not all; method: immunoSEQ multiplex PCR. The table includes around 14,000 clones, less than 75% detected once. Sequenced material: peripheral blood mononuclear cells (PBMCs). These receptors originate from a man aged 18 to 29. The CDR3 runs from the conserved cysteine through the conserved F or W. D genes are given only for firm matches. The size of a clone is reported for some rows only, either as once, few or many, or as a class for expanded clones.

clone_size: NA
v_call: TRBV6-5
j_call: TRBJ2-7
d_call: TRBD1
cdr3_aa: CASRGTVTYEQYF
cdr3_nt: TGTGCCAGCAGGGGGACAGTAACCTACGAGCAGTACTTC

clone_size: NA
v_call: TRBV5-1
j_call: TRBJ2-1
d_call: TRBD1
cdr3_aa: CASSLVAGQGARSYNEQFF
cdr3_nt: TGCGCCAGCAGCTTGGTGGCGGGACAGGGGGCCCGGTCCTACAATGAGCAGTTCTTC

clone_size: NA
v_call: TRBV9
j_call: TRBJ2-1
d_call: NA
cdr3_aa: CASSVDGGLGSYNEQFF
cdr3_nt: TGTGCCAGCAGCGTAGACGGGGGGCTAGGCTCCTACAATGAGCAGTTCTTC

clone_size: NA
v_call: TRBV5-1
j_call: TRBJ2-7
d_call: NA
cdr3_aa: CASSLDGYEQYF
cdr3_nt: TGCGCCAGCAGCTTGGATGGGTACGAGCAGTACTTC

clone_size: NA
v_call: TRBV10-3
j_call: TRBJ1-5
d_call: TRBD1
cdr3_aa: CAISETRDRGNQPQHF
cdr3_nt: TGTGCCATCAGTGAGACCCGGGACAGGGGGAATCAGCCCCAGCATTTT

clone_size: once
v_call: TRBV27
j_call: TRBJ2-5
d_call: NA
cdr3_aa: CASSLSDGSFGQYF
cdr3_nt: TGTGCCAGCAGTTTATCGGACGGGAGCTTTGGCCAGTACTTC

clone_size: NA
v_call: TRBV5-4
j_call: TRBJ1-2
d_call: NA
cdr3_aa: CASSSGQGWYGYTF
cdr3_nt: TGTGCCAGCAGCTCTGGTCAGGGGTGGTATGGCTACACCTTC

clone_size: few
v_call: TRBV18
j_call: TRBJ1-2
d_call: NA
cdr3_aa: CASSPPGWHFGYTF
cdr3_nt: TGTGCCAGCTCACCACCAGGGTGGCACTTTGGCTACACCTTC

clone_size: NA
v_call: TRBV6-5
j_call: TRBJ1-1
d_call: NA
cdr3_aa: CASSYTSGNTEAFF
cdr3_nt: TGTGCCAGCAGTTACACGTCCGGGAACACTGAAGCTTTCTTT

clone_size: NA
v_call: TRBV6-6
j_call: TRBJ1-2
d_call: NA
cdr3_aa: CASSDPLRGYTF
cdr3_nt: TGTGCCAGCAGCGACCCGTTGCGTGGCTACACCTTC

clone_size: NA
v_call: TRBV13
j_call: TRBJ2-3
d_call: TRBD1
cdr3_aa: CASSLTGGADTQYF
cdr3_nt: TGTGCCAGCAGCTTAACAGGGGGCGCAGATACGCAGTATTTT

clone_size: medium-sized
v_call: TRBV7-7
j_call: TRBJ2-5
d_call: NA
cdr3_aa: CASSSWSQETQYF
cdr3_nt: TGTGCTAGCAGCTCCTGGAGCCAAGAGACCCAGTACTTC

clone_size: NA
v_call: TRBV9
j_call: TRBJ1-1
d_call: TRBD1
cdr3_aa: CASSVVGGAYTEAFF
cdr3_nt: TGTGCCAGCAGCGTAGTAGGGGGCGCGTACACTGAAGCTTTCTTT

clone_size: NA
v_call: TRBV18
j_call: TRBJ2-7
d_call: TRBD1
cdr3_aa: CASSLRDRSYEQYF
cdr3_nt: TGTGCCAGCTCCCTCCGGGACAGGTCCTACGAGCAGTACTTC

clone_size: NA
v_call: TRBV4-1
j_call: TRBJ2-3
d_call: TRBD2
cdr3_aa: CASSPRLAGLTDTQYF
cdr3_nt: TGCGCCAGCAGCCCAAGACTAGCGGGACTCACAGATACGCAGTATTTT

clone_size: medium-sized
v_call: TRBV10-1
j_call: TRBJ2-3
d_call: TRBD2
cdr3_aa: CASSDGGTSLRDTQYF
cdr3_nt: TGCGCCAGCAGTGATGGCGGGACTAGTCTGAGGGATACGCAGTATTTT

clone_size: NA
v_call: TRBV9
j_call: TRBJ1-4
d_call: NA
cdr3_aa: CASSSALRVNEKLFF
cdr3_nt: TGTGCCAGCAGCTCCGCACTCCGGGTTAATGAAAAACTGTTTTTT

clone_size: NA
v_call: TRBV7-8
j_call: TRBJ1-3
d_call: NA
cdr3_aa: CASSPGNTIYF
cdr3_nt: TGTGCCAGCAGCCCTGGGAACACCATATATTTT

clone_size: NA
v_call: TRBV5-6
j_call: TRBJ1-5
d_call: NA
cdr3_aa: CASSLTGSGQPQHF
cdr3_nt: TGTGCCAGCAGCTTGACAGGATCCGGTCAGCCCCAGCATTTT

clone_size: NA
v_call: TRBV27
j_call: TRBJ1-1
d_call: NA
cdr3_aa: CASSPLQQGNTEAFF
cdr3_nt: TGTGCCAGCAGTCCCCTTCAACAGGGTAACACTGAAGCTTTCTTT

clone_size: NA
v_call: TRBV9
j_call: TRBJ2-7
d_call: NA
cdr3_aa: CASSALPGQPRSYEQYF
cdr3_nt: TGTGCCAGCAGCGCCCTCCCGGGACAACCCCGCTCCTACGAGCAGTACTTC

clone_size: NA
v_call: TRBV28
j_call: TRBJ2-1
d_call: TRBD2
cdr3_aa: CASSRPGLAGGDEQFF
cdr3_nt: TGTGCCAGCAGCCGGCCGGGACTAGCGGGAGGGGATGAGCAGTTCTTC

clone_size: NA
v_call: TRBV18
j_call: TRBJ2-7
d_call: TRBD1
cdr3_aa: CASSLGTGWAYEQYF
cdr3_nt: TGTGCCAGCTCGCTCGGGACAGGGTGGGCCTACGAGCAGTACTTC

clone_size: NA
v_call: TRBV27
j_call: TRBJ1-1
d_call: TRBD1
cdr3_aa: CASSRSRQGNTEAFF
cdr3_nt: TGTGCCAGCAGCCGCTCCCGACAGGGGAACACTGAAGCTTTCTTT

clone_size: NA
v_call: TRBV5-1
j_call: TRBJ2-3
d_call: TRBD2
cdr3_aa: CASSLGLAVTDTQYF
cdr3_nt: TGCGCCAGCAGCTTGGGACTAGCGGTCACAGATACGCAGTATTTT

clone_size: NA
v_call: TRBV6-5
j_call: TRBJ1-5
d_call: TRBD1
cdr3_aa: CASRPGQGGNQPQHF
cdr3_nt: TGTGCCAGCAGGCCGGGACAGGGAGGCAATCAGCCCCAGCATTTT

clone_size: NA
v_call: TRBV28
j_call: TRBJ2-1
d_call: TRBD2
cdr3_aa: CASSFSGGNYNEQFF
cdr3_nt: TGTGCCAGCAGTTTTAGCGGGGGAAACTACAATGAGCAGTTCTTC

clone_size: NA
v_call: TRBV21-1
j_call: TRBJ2-7
d_call: NA
cdr3_aa: CASSSRVAGVLLREQYF
cdr3_nt: TGTGCCAGCAGCTCCCGGGTAGCGGGAGTATTACTCCGCGAGCAGTACTTC

clone_size: few
v_call: TRBV18
j_call: TRBJ1-1
d_call: NA
cdr3_aa: CASSPRQMNTEAFF
cdr3_nt: TGTGCCAGCTCACCGAGACAGATGAACACTGAAGCTTTCTTT

clone_size: NA
v_call: TRBV30
j_call: TRBJ2-7
d_call: NA
cdr3_aa: CAWSPPWGPGAEQYF
cdr3_nt: TGTGCCTGGAGTCCCCCTTGGGGCCCCGGTGCCGAGCAGTACTTC

clone_size: NA
v_call: TRBV27
j_call: TRBJ1-5
d_call: NA
cdr3_aa: CASSLAVNQPQHF
cdr3_nt: TGTGCCAGCAGTTTAGCTGTCAATCAGCCCCAGCATTTT

clone_size: NA
v_call: TRBV7-6
j_call: TRBJ2-1
d_call: TRBD2
cdr3_aa: CASSSDERGYNEQFF
cdr3_nt: TGTGCCAGCAGCTCCGATGAGCGGGGGTACAATGAGCAGTTCTTC

clone_size: NA
v_call: TRBV11-2
j_call: TRBJ2-7
d_call: NA
cdr3_aa: CASSLGAGFAYEQYF
cdr3_nt: TGTGCCAGCAGCTTAGGGGCAGGGTTCGCCTACGAGCAGTACTTC

clone_size: NA
v_call: TRBV28
j_call: TRBJ2-3
d_call: NA
cdr3_aa: CASSLSTYYTDTQYF
cdr3_nt: TGTGCCAGCAGTTTATCAACCTACTACACAGATACGCAGTATTTT

clone_size: few
v_call: TRBV27
j_call: TRBJ2-7
d_call: NA
cdr3_aa: CASSLLSRGVYEQYF
cdr3_nt: TGTGCCAGCAGTTTATTGTCCAGGGGGGTCTACGAGCAGTACTTC

clone_size: medium-sized
v_call: TRBV4-2
j_call: TRBJ1-4
d_call: NA
cdr3_aa: CASSQGVTGGEKLFF
cdr3_nt: TGTGCCAGCAGCCAAGGTGTAACAGGCGGCGAAAAACTGTTTTTT

clone_size: NA
v_call: TRBV5-4
j_call: TRBJ1-3
d_call: NA
cdr3_aa: CASSQDNYSGNTIYF
cdr3_nt: TGTGCCAGCAGCCAGGACAATTACTCTGGAAACACCATATATTTT

clone_size: NA
v_call: TRBV19
j_call: TRBJ2-7
d_call: TRBD1
cdr3_aa: CASSTRFSGGYNEQYF
cdr3_nt: TGTGCCAGTAGTACCCGCTTCTCAGGGGGCTACAACGAGCAGTACTTC

clone_size: NA
v_call: TRBV28
j_call: TRBJ2-7
d_call: TRBD1
cdr3_aa: CASRGDRGSYEQYF
cdr3_nt: TGTGCCAGCAGAGGGGACAGGGGCTCCTACGAGCAGTACTTC

clone_size: NA
v_call: TRBV11-2
j_call: TRBJ2-2
d_call: NA
cdr3_aa: CASSSGGGASTGELFF
cdr3_nt: TGTGCCAGCAGTTCAGGTGGGGGGGCGTCCACCGGGGAGCTGTTTTTT

clone_size: once
v_call: TRBV11-3
j_call: TRBJ2-4
d_call: NA
cdr3_aa: CASSPPSLLAKNIQYF
cdr3_nt: TGTGCCAGCAGCCCCCCGTCACTTCTAGCCAAAAACATTCAGTACTTC

clone_size: NA
v_call: TRBV7-6
j_call: TRBJ2-7
d_call: TRBD1
cdr3_aa: CASSITGGYEQYF
cdr3_nt: TGTGCCAGCAGCATAACAGGGGGATACGAGCAGTACTTC

clone_size: few
v_call: TRBV5-1
j_call: TRBJ2-7
d_call: NA
cdr3_aa: CASSFLPFGLTFYEQYF
cdr3_nt: TGCGCCAGCAGCTTCCTCCCCTTTGGACTAACCTTCTACGAGCAGTACTTC

clone_size: NA
v_call: TRBV6-6
j_call: TRBJ2-4
d_call: NA
cdr3_aa: CASSAFQGLAKNIQYF
cdr3_nt: TGTGCCAGCAGTGCCTTCCAGGGCTTAGCCAAAAACATTCAGTACTTC

clone_size: NA
v_call: TRBV28
j_call: TRBJ2-1
d_call: NA
cdr3_aa: CASSHGTRGYNEQFF
cdr3_nt: TGTGCCAGCAGTCACGGCACCCGGGGGTACAATGAGCAGTTCTTC

clone_size: NA
v_call: TRBV30
j_call: TRBJ2-5
d_call: NA
cdr3_aa: CAWSVILQETQYF
cdr3_nt: TGTGCCTGGAGTGTAATTTTACAAGAGACCCAGTACTTC

clone_size: NA
v_call: TRBV7-9
j_call: TRBJ1-2
d_call: NA
cdr3_aa: CASSRGAEWDYGYTF
cdr3_nt: TGTGCCAGCAGTCGAGGGGCGGAATGGGACTATGGCTACACCTTC

clone_size: NA
v_call: TRBV15
j_call: TRBJ2-1
d_call: TRBD2
cdr3_aa: CATSRDLAGGKSYNEQFF
cdr3_nt: TGTGCCACCAGCAGAGATCTAGCGGGAGGGAAGTCCTACAATGAGCAGTTCTTC